What follows is one TCR beta chain and its context. This clone's antigen is unknown. Base qualities were left out, and no much larger clone turns up one base away. From its cysteine to its phenylalanine, the CDR3 spans 17 amino acids. The entry retains the CDR3 DNA only, 51 bases that are in frame from base 1. V sheds 6 bases and J sheds 4 bases, leaving 24 bases between their ends. Looking up the germline V gene (reference sequence) yields CDR1 MNHNY and CDR2 SVGAGI. This specimen belongs to a study of stem cell transplantation in POMP-related autoinflammatory disease (dated by TCRdb to the early 2020s). For the study in its entirety: It was hypothesized that MHC class I-dependent CD8+ T-cell differentiation and positive selection are impaired by defective thymoproteasomes, resulting in skewing of the TRB repertoire. Before transplant, patients showed CD4+ naive T-cell skewing, low CD8+ T-cell proportions, and reduced T-cell cytokine secretion. DNA chimerism analysis after transplant demonstrated 100% donor engraftment of neutrophils and platelets for up to one year. The effect of POMP deficiency on T-cell receptor beta repertoire diversity and CDR3 characteristics was assessed using high-throughput TRB sequencing.

Overall study outcomes, separate from this receptor: A trend toward lower TRB diversity and higher clonality was observed in PRAID patients across all analyzed T-cell subsets. The number of unique TRB V-J gene pairings in PRAID patients was restricted. In PRAID patients, the trend toward increased clonality and lower diversity reached statistical significance only for regulatory T cells.

Library preparation was by the immunoSEQ multiplex PCR assay. As for the original processing: Shannon entropy, which accounts for clonal size distribution, was used to quantify repertoire diversity. The Gini-Simpson index (Simpson_1-D) was used to measure inequality of clonotype distribution. In its TCRdb copy, this immuneACCESS table keeps in-frame sequences only and misses some clones. Where compared with another copy, unresolved V genes explain less than half of these, and the others have no known cause. Clone size and the V and J calls come from that table; the DNA yielded D and trimming. Within this sample are some 70,000 clones, with about nine tenths of them counted one time only. In total, the top ten clones hold 0.55% to 0.85% of the sample. The time point label, as the study defines it: after hematopoietic stem cell transplant. PRAID was characterized by prominent immunodeficiency alongside autoinflammation. Prior to TRB sequencing, T-cell subsets (conventional T cells, CD8+ T cells, regulatory T cells, T follicular helper cells) were sorted.

The sample here was CD4+ T cells from PBMCs, taken after stem cell transplantation. This TCR was sampled from a human patient with POMP-related autoinflammation and immune dysregulation (PRAID). After transplantation, some T cells may belong to the graft donor instead of the recipient. The V and J segments used are TRBV6-6 and TRBJ1-2; matching of 6 bases hints at TRBD1 as the D gene. The CDR3 protein: CASSRESNRESSYGYTF. The DNA reads as follows: TGTGCCAGCAGCCGAGAATCAAACAGGGAGTCTAGCTATGGCTACACCTTC.